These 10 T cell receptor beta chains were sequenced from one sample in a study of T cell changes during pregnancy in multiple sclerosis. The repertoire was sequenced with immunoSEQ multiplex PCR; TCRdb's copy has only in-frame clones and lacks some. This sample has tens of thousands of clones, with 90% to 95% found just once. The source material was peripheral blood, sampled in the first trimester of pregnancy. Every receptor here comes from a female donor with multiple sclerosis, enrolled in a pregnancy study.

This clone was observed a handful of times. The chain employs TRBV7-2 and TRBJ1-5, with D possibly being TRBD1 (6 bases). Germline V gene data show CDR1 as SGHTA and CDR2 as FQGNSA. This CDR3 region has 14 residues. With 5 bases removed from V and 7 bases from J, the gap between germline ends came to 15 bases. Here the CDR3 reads CASSPQGVGQPQHF. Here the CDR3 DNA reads TGTGCCAGCAGCCCACAGGGAGTTGGGCAGCCCCAGCATTTT.

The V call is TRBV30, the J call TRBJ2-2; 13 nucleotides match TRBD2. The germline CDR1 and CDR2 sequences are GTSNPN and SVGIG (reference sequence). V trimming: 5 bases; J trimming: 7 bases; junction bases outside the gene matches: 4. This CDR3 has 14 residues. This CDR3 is CAWGTSGKDGELFF. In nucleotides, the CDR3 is TGTGCCTGGGGGACTAGCGGGAAGGACGGGGAGCTGTTTTTT.

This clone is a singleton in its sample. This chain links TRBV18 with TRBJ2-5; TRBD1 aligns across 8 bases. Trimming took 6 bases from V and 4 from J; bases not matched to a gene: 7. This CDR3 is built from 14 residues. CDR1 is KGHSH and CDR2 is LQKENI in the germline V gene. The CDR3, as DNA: TGTGCCAGCTCCCGGACAGGGTATAGAGAGACCCAGTACTTC. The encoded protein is CASSRTGYRETQYF.

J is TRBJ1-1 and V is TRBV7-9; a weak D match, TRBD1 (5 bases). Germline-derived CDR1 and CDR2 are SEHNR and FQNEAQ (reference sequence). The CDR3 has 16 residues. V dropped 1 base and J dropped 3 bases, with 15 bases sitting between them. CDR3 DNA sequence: TGTGCCAGCAGCTTAGTAAATTACCGGGGGGACACTGAAGCTTTCTTT. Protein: CASSLVNYRGDTEAFF.

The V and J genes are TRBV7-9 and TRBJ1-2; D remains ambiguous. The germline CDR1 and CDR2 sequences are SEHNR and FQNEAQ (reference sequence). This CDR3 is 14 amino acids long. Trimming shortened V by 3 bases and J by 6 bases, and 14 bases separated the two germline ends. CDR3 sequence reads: CASSLPPAGNGYTF. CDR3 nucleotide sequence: TGTGCCAGCAGCTTGCCCCCAGCGGGTAATGGCTACACCTTC.

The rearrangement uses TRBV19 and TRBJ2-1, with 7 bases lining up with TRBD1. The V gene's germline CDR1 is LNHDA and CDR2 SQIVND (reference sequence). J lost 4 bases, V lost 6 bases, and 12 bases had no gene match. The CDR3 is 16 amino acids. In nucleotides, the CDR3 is TGTGCCAGTAGGACAGGGCGAGGAAAAGGGTACAATGAGCAGTTCTTC. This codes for CASRTGRGKGYNEQFF.

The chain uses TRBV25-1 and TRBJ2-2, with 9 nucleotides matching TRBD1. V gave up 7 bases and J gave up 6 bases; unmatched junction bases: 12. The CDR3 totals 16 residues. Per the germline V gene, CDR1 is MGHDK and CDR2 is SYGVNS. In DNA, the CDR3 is TGTGCCAGCACCCAGTCTGGGACAGGGTCGCCCGGGGAGCTGTTTTTT. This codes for CASTQSGTGSPGELFF.

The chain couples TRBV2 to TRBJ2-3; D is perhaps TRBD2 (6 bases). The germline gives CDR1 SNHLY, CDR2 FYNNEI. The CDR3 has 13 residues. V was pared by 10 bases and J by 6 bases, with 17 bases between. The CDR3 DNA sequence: TGTGCCAACGGTGAGACTAGGAGGGATACGCAGTATTTT. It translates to CANGETRRDTQYF.

Here the CDR3 DNA reads TGCGCCAGCCAGGGACAGGCCAACAATCAGCCCCAGCATTTT. It yields the protein CASQGQANNQPQHF. The J gene is TRBJ1-5, the V gene TRBV10-2, with 8 bases identical to TRBD1. CDR3 length equals 14 residues. V lost 8 bases, J lost 3 bases, and 6 bases stayed unmatched. Germline V lookup: CDR1 WSHSY, CDR2 SAAADI.

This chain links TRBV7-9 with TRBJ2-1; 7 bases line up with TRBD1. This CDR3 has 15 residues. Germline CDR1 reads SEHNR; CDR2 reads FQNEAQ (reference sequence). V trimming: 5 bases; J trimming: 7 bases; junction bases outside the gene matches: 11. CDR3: CASSPPLRQGNEQFF. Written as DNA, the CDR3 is TGTGCCAGCAGCCCTCCCCTCCGACAGGGAAATGAGCAGTTCTTC.